The 17 T cell receptor beta chains below all came from one sample that was sequenced in a study of T cells after yellow fever vaccination. Using its own MiXCR run on the 5' RACE reads, TCRdb lists one record per CDR3 protein. The table has under 200,000 distinct CDR3 sequences, around 7% seen once. Sequencing was performed on CD4+ T cells sorted from PBMCs, taken more than 4 days after the first yellow fever vaccination. These receptors were taken from a young man who received the YFV17D yellow fever vaccine.

The chain joins TRBV29-1 to TRBJ2-1; 7 bases match TRBD1. Germline V gene lookup returns CDR1 SQVTM and CDR2 ANQGSEA. The V and J ends lost 4 bases and 6 bases, in that order; junction bases with no gene match: 6. The CDR3 has 13 residues. CDR3 loop: CSVGQGIINEQFF. In nucleotides, the CDR3 is TGCAGCGTTGGACAGGGAATCATCAATGAGCAGTTCTTC.

This clonotype has more than one count but fewer than ten. The rearrangement links TRBV5-5 to TRBJ2-5; 8 nucleotides agree with TRBD1. V trimming: 5 bases; J trimming: 5 bases; junction bases outside the gene matches: 5. Germline-derived CDR1 and CDR2 are SGHKS and YYEKEE (reference sequence). The CDR3 has 13 residues. This CDR3 reads CASRETGVETQYF. CDR3 nucleotide sequence: TGTGCCAGCAGGGAGACAGGGGTCGAGACCCAGTACTTC.

This clonotype appeared many times. The rearrangement joins TRBV12-3 or TRBV12-4 to TRBJ2-3; TRBD2 matches at 10 bases. Trimming cost V 5 bases and J 3 bases; bases outside gene matches: 5. The CDR3 contains 15 residues. CDR3 sequence: CASSHPSGGTDTQYF. The DNA of the CDR3 is TGTGCCAGCAGTCATCCTAGCGGGGGTACAGATACGCAGTATTTT.

This clonotype has only a few counts. The gene calls are TRBV24-1 and TRBJ2-5; either TRBD1 or TRBD2 may supply D (5 bases each). The V end was cut by 2 bases, the J end by 5 bases, with 5 bases between. The CDR3 totals 12 residues. Per the germline V gene, CDR1 is KGHDR and CDR2 is SFDVKD. The CDR3 is CATSDWGETQYF. The CDR3 DNA sequence: TGTGCCACCAGTGATTGGGGGGAGACCCAGTACTTC.

This clonotype has at least ten counts. The genes are TRBV12-3 or TRBV12-4 and TRBJ1-3; unclear D gene. The CDR3 spans 16 residues. The ends were cut back, 6 bases at V and 2 bases at J, with 17 bases in the middle. This CDR3 is CASSYLAPSTGNTIYF. CDR3 DNA sequence: TGTGCCAGCAGCTACCTAGCCCCATCGACTGGAAACACCATATATTTT.

This chain joins TRBV6-5 and TRBJ2-1; D remains unclear. The germline CDR1 and CDR2 sequences are MNHEY and SVGAGI. The CDR3 runs 17 residues. Trimming pared 6 bases from V and 0 bases from J, leaving 18 bases between. For the CDR3, the DNA is TGTGCCAGCAGCGGCCTTAGGGCGATACACTCCTACAATGAGCAGTTCTTC. Translation: CASSGLRAIHSYNEQFF.

The table lists this clonotype with many counts. The V call is TRBV18, the J call TRBJ2-7, with D hard to call. The germline gives CDR1 KGHSH, CDR2 LQKENI. The CDR3 has 14 residues. V lost 2 bases, J lost 0 bases, and 8 bases lay in between. CDR3 in DNA: TGTGCCAGCTCACCAACCCGGAGCTCCTACGAGCAGTACTTC. Translated: CASSPTRSSYEQYF.

This clonotype was picked up many times. CDR3 coding DNA: TGCGCCAGCAGCTTGGCCGGTGAGGCCAATGAGCAGTTCTTC. Protein: CASSLAGEANEQFF. This chain joins TRBV5-1 and TRBJ2-1; no firm D call. V was clipped by 0 bases and J by 6 bases, with 10 bases between them. CDR1 SGHRS and CDR2 YFSETQ come from the germline V gene. This CDR3 is 14 amino acids long. Filled out from reference TRBV5-1 and TRBJ2-1, the complete variable domain reads KAGVTQTPRYLIKTRGQQVTLSCSPISGHRSVSWYQQTPGQGLQFLFEYFSETQRNKGNFPGRFSGRQFSNSRSEMNVSTLELGDSALYLCASSLAGEANEQFFGPGTRLTVL.

This clonotype was seen a handful of times. This rearrangement joins TRBV5-4 to TRBJ1-1; TRBD1 agrees at 7 bases. Germline assignment: CDR1 SGHNT and CDR2 YYREEE (reference sequence). The V and J ends lost 4 bases and 6 bases, in that order; junction bases with no gene match: 9. This CDR3 is built from 14 residues. The CDR3 here is CASSTRDRVSEAFF. The CDR3 DNA reads as TGTGCCAGCAGCACCCGGGACAGAGTCTCTGAAGCTTTCTTT. The entire variable domain, with the rest obtained from reference TRBV5-4 and TRBJ1-1, is as follows: ETGVTQSPTHLIKTRGQQVTLRCSSQSGHNTVSWYQQALGQGPQFIFQYYREEENGRGNFPPRFSGLQFPNYSSELNVNALELDDSALYLCASSTRDRVSEAFFGQGTRLTVV.

This clonotype showed up just a few times. The chain combines TRBV20-1 with TRBJ2-6, with 10 nucleotides matching TRBD1. CDR3 length: 15 amino acids. CDR1 is DFQATT and CDR2 is SNEGSKA in the germline V gene (reference sequence). After removal of 6 bases from V and 0 bases from J, the junction contained 2 bases not matched to a gene. The chain's CDR3 is CSARQGASGANVLTF. The CDR3 DNA sequence: TGCAGTGCGAGACAGGGGGCCTCTGGGGCCAACGTCCTGACTTTC.

In its sample, this clonotype was seen many times. This chain joins TRBV10-3 and TRBJ1-2; 7 positions agree with TRBD1. Germline V gene data show CDR1 as ENHRY and CDR2 as SYGVKD. The CDR3 contains 15 residues. After removal of 2 bases from V and 5 bases from J, the junction contained 8 bases not matched to a gene. The CDR3 is CAISEPGTDTYGYTF. The CDR3 nucleotides read TGTGCCATCAGTGAGCCGGGGACAGACACTTATGGCTACACCTTC.

The gene calls are TRBV18 and TRBJ2-2; TRBD2 agrees at 8 bases. The V gene's germline CDR1 is KGHSH and CDR2 LQKENI. CDR3 length: 16 residues. Losses at the gene ends were 1 base for V and 4 bases for J; bases not matched to a gene: 5. CDR3 nucleotide sequence: TGTGCCAGCTCACCACGTTTTGGGACTAGCACCGGGGAGCTGTTTTTT. This translates into CASSPRFGTSTGELFF.

Regarding this clonotype: A much larger clone differs from this one at a single base, so this may be a read error. J is TRBJ2-2 and V is TRBV4-3; TRBD1 aligns across 8 bases. The CDR3 runs to 16 residues. V shed 3 bases and J 6 bases; nucleotides not matched to a gene: 9. From germline, CDR1 is LGHNA and CDR2 YSLEER. The CDR3 DNA reads TGCGCCAGCAGCCAGCCGCCGGGACAGGTACCCGGGGAGCTGTTTTTT. It encodes CASSQPPGQVPGELFF.

This clonotype was seen a handful of times. V gene TRBV7-6 combines with J gene TRBJ1-3; 7 nucleotides agree with TRBD1. This CDR3 has 15 amino acids. The V gene end was trimmed by 3 bases and the J gene end by 4 bases; junction bases not matched to a gene: 6. Germline-derived CDR1 and CDR2 are SGHVS and FNYEAQ. This chain's CDR3 is CASSLGQTGGNTIYF. The CDR3, as DNA: TGTGCCAGCAGCTTGGGACAGACGGGAGGAAACACCATATATTTT.

Many counts were recorded for this clonotype. The CDR3 nucleotides are TGTGCCAGCAGGCTAAAAGGGACCTACGAGCAGTACTTC. Translating gives CASRLKGTYEQYF. V usage is TRBV7-2 and J usage is TRBJ2-7; the D is unclear. Germline loops: CDR1 SGHTA, CDR2 FQGNSA. V gave up 6 bases and J gave up 2 bases, with 11 bases separating them. CDR3 length: 13 amino acids.

There are many counts of this clonotype. The chain employs TRBV7-2 and TRBJ1-2, with D possibly being TRBD1 (6 bases). Germline-derived CDR1 and CDR2 are SGHTA and FQGNSA. The V end lost 5 bases, the J end lost 4 bases, and 17 bases lay between the germline ends. This CDR3 region has 15 residues. CDR3 DNA: TGTGCCAGCAGCGCCCGAGGGGGGAATACCTATGGCTACACCTTC. Amino acids: CASSARGGNTYGYTF.

The sample holds a few counts of this clonotype. The genes are TRBV12-3 or TRBV12-4 and TRBJ2-5; 9 bases agree with TRBD2. Trimming took 3 bases from V and 6 from J; bases not matched to a gene: 5. The CDR3 is made up of 14 amino acids. CDR3 loop: CASSFTAGGKTQYF. The DNA of the CDR3 is TGTGCCAGCAGTTTTACAGCGGGGGGAAAGACCCAGTACTTC.